The 21 T cell receptor beta chains below come from one sample, sequenced in a study of blood T cell repertoires in COVID-19. The table came from immunoSEQ multiplex PCR; TCRdb's copy has only in-frame clones and leaves some out. In the table there are over 85,000 clones, 75% to 85% of which are singletons. Sample: peripheral blood. These receptors were collected from a human donor in a cohort sampled during active COVID-19.

This chain joins TRBV5-5 and TRBJ1-5; D gene ambiguous. The V gene's germline CDR1 is SGHKS and CDR2 YYEKEE (reference sequence). This CDR3 has 14 amino acids. Between the trimmed V and J ends, which lost 0 bases and 6 bases, there was a span of 10 bases. In DNA, the CDR3 is TGTGCCAGCAGCTTGGGAGGTGGCAGTCAGCCCCAGCATTTT. Translated, it gives CASSLGGGSQPQHF. Filled out from reference TRBV5-5 and TRBJ1-5, the complete variable domain reads DAGVTQSPTHLIKTRGQQVTLRCSPISGHKSVSWYQQVLGQGPQFIFQYYEKEERGRGNFPDRFSARQFPNYSSELNVNALLLGDSALYLCASSLGGGSQPQHFGDGTRLSIL.

This rearrangement joins TRBV7-9 to TRBJ2-1; D gene unclear. CDR1 and CDR2 from the germline V gene are SEHNR and FQNEAQ (reference sequence). CDR3 length equals 14 residues. Trimming removed 3 bases at V and 4 bases at J, with 10 bases between. This CDR3 reads CASSFEPHYNEQFF. The CDR3 DNA reads as TGTGCCAGCAGCTTTGAGCCCCATTACAATGAGCAGTTCTTC. The variable domain in full, with the rest retrieved from reference TRBV7-9 and TRBJ2-1, is DTGVSQNPRHKITKRGQNVTFRCDPISEHNRLYWYRQTLGQGPEFLTYFQNEAQLEKSRLLSDRFSAERPKGSFSTLEIQRTEQGDSAMYLCASSFEPHYNEQFFGPGTRLTVL.

The chain has TRBV28 and TRBJ1-1; a weak D match, TRBD1 (6 bases). The CDR3 spans 13 residues. V was cut by 6 bases and J by 7 bases, with 15 bases left in between. Germline CDR1 MDHEN, CDR2 SYDVKM. In DNA, the CDR3 is TGTGCCAGCAGCTACTGGGGGGGCGGTGAAGCTTTCTTT. This translates into CASSYWGGGEAFF.

This clone was counted a single time. J is TRBJ2-1 and V is TRBV7-2; TRBD2 matches at 9 bases. Germline assignment: CDR1 SGHTA and CDR2 FQGNSA. The trim removed 1 base at V and 7 bases at J, leaving 5 bases unmatched. The length of the CDR3 is 15 residues. The CDR3 DNA is TGTGCCAGCAGCTTAGTTCTGCGGGAGGGGAATGAGCAGTTCTTC. Amino acid sequence: CASSLVLREGNEQFF. The whole variable domain, filled in from reference TRBV7-2 and TRBJ2-1, reads GAGVSQSPSNKVTEKGKDVELRCDPISGHTALYWYRQSLGQGLEFLIYFQGNSAPDKSGLPSDRFSAERTGGSVSTLTIQRTQQEDSAVYLCASSLVLREGNEQFFGPGTRLTVL.

This chain uses TRBV29-1 with TRBJ2-2; D is possibly TRBD1 (5 bases). V lost 2 bases, J lost 11 bases, and 15 bases lay in between. Germline lookup yields CDR1 SQVTM and CDR2 ANQGSEA. The CDR3 sequence is 13 residues long. The CDR3 spells CSVEKPTVGELFF. The CDR3, as DNA: TGCAGCGTTGAAAAACCGACAGTCGGAGAGCTGTTTTTT.

This clone was detected a few times. The gene calls are TRBV7-3 and TRBJ2-1; D may be TRBD2 (6 bases). The CDR3 consists of 14 residues. Trimming left V 5 bases short and J 5 bases short, with 13 bases between. CDR1 SGHTA and CDR2 FQGTGA come from the germline V gene. CDR3 DNA: TGTGCCAGCAGCCCAGGGACTGTAAACAATGAGCAGTTCTTC. The encoded protein is CASSPGTVNNEQFF. Full variable domain (remainder filled in from reference TRBV7-3 and TRBJ2-1): GAGVSQTPSNKVTEKGKYVELRCDPISGHTALYWYRQSLGQGPEFLIYFQGTGAADDSGLPNDRFFAVRPEGSVSTLKIQRTERGDSAVYLCASSPGTVNNEQFFGPGTRLTVL.

J is TRBJ1-3 and V is TRBV10-3, with D unresolved. This CDR3 has 14 amino acids. CDR1 is ENHRY, CDR2 SYGVKD, per germline. Trimming cost V 3 bases and J 2 bases, with 8 bases left between them. The CDR3, as DNA: TGTGCCATCAGTGAAATACAGACTGGAAACACCATATATTTT. Translating gives CAISEIQTGNTIYF.

The chain carries TRBV9 and TRBJ2-5, with D possibly being TRBD1 (6 bases). Trimming took off 0 bases at V and 3 bases at J, with 9 bases between the two ends. The CDR3 is 14 residues long. Germline V lookup: CDR1 SGDLS, CDR2 YYNGEE. The CDR3 DNA follows: TGTGCCAGCAGCGTAGACTGGACAGAAGAGACCCAGTACTTC. As protein: CASSVDWTEETQYF. The full variable domain, with the rest looked up from reference TRBV9 and TRBJ2-5, is DSGVTQTPKHLITATGQRVTLRCSPRSGDLSVYWYQQSLDQGLQFLIQYYNGEERAKGNILERFSAQQFPDLHSELNLSSLELGDSALYFCASSVDWTEETQYFGPGTRLLVL.

The chain uses TRBV6-2 or TRBV6-3 and TRBJ2-1; 9 nucleotides agree with TRBD2. The CDR3 contains 14 residues. The germline CDR1 and CDR2 sequences are MNHEY and SVGEGT. Losses at the gene ends were 2 bases for V and 7 bases for J; bases not matched to a gene: 3. The CDR3 region has the DNA TGTGCCAGCAGTTACCGGCTAGCGGGGAATGAGCAGTTCTTC. The encoded protein is CASSYRLAGNEQFF.

The rearrangement links TRBV6-5 to TRBJ1-3, with D unclear. V shed 4 bases and J shed 4 bases, with 14 bases lying between them. The CDR3 loop spans 15 amino acids. Germline assignment: CDR1 MNHEY and CDR2 SVGAGI. Here the CDR3 reads CASSLQPVKGNTIYF. For the CDR3, the DNA is TGTGCCAGCAGTTTACAGCCGGTGAAGGGAAACACCATATATTTT.

The chain uses TRBV7-8 and TRBJ2-7; 7 nucleotides line up with TRBD1. The V segment lost 0 bases and the J segment 2 bases; nucleotides outside the gene matches: 1. CDR3 length: 14 residues. The V gene's germline CDR1 is SGHVS and CDR2 FQNEAQ. CDR3 amino acids: CASSLAGTAYEQYF. Here the CDR3 DNA reads TGTGCCAGCAGCTTAGCAGGGACAGCCTACGAGCAGTACTTC.

This clone was observed a handful of times. The J gene is TRBJ2-7, the V gene TRBV28; 10 bases line up with TRBD2. The germline gives CDR1 MDHEN, CDR2 SYDVKM. This CDR3 has 16 amino acids. V was pared by 3 bases and J by 0 bases, with 5 bases of the junction left unmatched. The CDR3 spells CASSFTSSGSSYEQYF. As DNA, the CDR3 is TGTGCCAGCAGTTTCACCTCTAGCGGGAGCTCCTACGAGCAGTACTTC.

The chain uses TRBV7-6 and TRBJ2-7; D is unresolved. The germline gives CDR1 SGHVS, CDR2 FNYEAQ. The CDR3 spans 13 residues. V lost 0 bases, J lost 7 bases, and 10 bases lay in between. CDR3 amino acids: CASSLAGQAEQYF. The CDR3 DNA reads as TGTGCCAGCAGCTTAGCTGGCCAGGCGGAGCAGTACTTC.

This chain connects TRBV9 to TRBJ2-2; D call uncertain. The CDR3 runs 14 residues. From germline, CDR1 is SGDLS and CDR2 YYNGEE. With 1 base removed from V and 0 bases from J, the gap between germline ends came to 4 bases. The CDR3 nucleotides read TGTGCCAGCAGCGTACAAACGAACACCGGGGAGCTGTTTTTT. This translates into CASSVQTNTGELFF. Looking up the rest from reference TRBV9 and TRBJ2-2 gives the full variable domain: DSGVTQTPKHLITATGQRVTLRCSPRSGDLSVYWYQQSLDQGLQFLIQYYNGEERAKGNILERFSAQQFPDLHSELNLSSLELGDSALYFCASSVQTNTGELFFGEGSRLTVL.

This clone appeared a single time. V and J are TRBV2 and TRBJ2-1; TRBD2 is a possible D gene (5 bases). Germline values: CDR1 SNHLY, CDR2 FYNNEI. V lost 7 bases and J 8 bases, leaving 15 bases between the germline ends. The CDR3 spans 13 residues. Written as DNA, the CDR3 is TGTGCCAGCACGGGAAAGCTAGAGTATGAGCAGTTCTTC. Its translation is CASTGKLEYEQFF.

This clone was observed once. J is TRBJ2-1 and V is TRBV3-1 (or the pseudogene TRBV3-2); 14 positions match TRBD2. CDR3 length: 15 amino acids. Losses at the gene ends were 5 bases for V and 4 bases for J; bases not matched to a gene: 1. Germline CDR1 is LGHDT and CDR2 is YNNKEL (reference sequence). The CDR3 sequence is CASSRTSGGYNEQFF. The CDR3 DNA reads as TGTGCCAGCAGCAGGACTAGCGGGGGGTACAATGAGCAGTTCTTC.

This chain uses TRBV5-6 with TRBJ1-1; D unresolved. CDR3 length equals 13 residues. V shed 3 bases and J shed 5 bases, with 11 bases lying between them. Germline lookup yields CDR1 SGHDT and CDR2 YYEEEE. The chain's CDR3 is CASSYGITTEAFF. The CDR3 nucleotides read TGTGCCAGCAGCTACGGGATCACGACTGAAGCTTTCTTT.

The chain couples TRBV5-5 to TRBJ1-4, with TRBD1 matching over 7 bases. Trimming removed 4 bases from V and 3 bases from J; junction bases left unmatched: 9. This CDR3 contains 16 residues. Germline V CDR1 and CDR2: SGHKS, YYEKEE (reference sequence). CDR3 bases: TGTGCCAGCAGCCAGGAACCGGGACAGTCTAATGAAAAACTGTTTTTT. It is translated as CASSQEPGQSNEKLFF.

The chain links TRBV10-3 to TRBJ2-3; 7 nucleotides line up with TRBD2. Looked up from germline, CDR1 is ENHRY and CDR2 is SYGVKD. V lost 0 bases, J lost 5 bases, and 8 bases stayed unmatched. The CDR3 runs 16 residues. The CDR3 loop is CAISESMGGPGDTQYF. The CDR3 bases are TGTGCCATCAGTGAGTCTATGGGAGGGCCGGGAGATACGCAGTATTTT.

The chain carries TRBV4-2 and TRBJ2-6; D gene unclear. CDR1 is LGHNA, CDR2 YNFKEQ, per germline. The CDR3 runs to 16 residues. V lost 1 base, J lost 0 bases, and 7 bases lay in between. In nucleotides, the CDR3 is TGTGCCAGCAGCCAAGGGGCCAGCTCTGGGGCCAACGTCCTGACTTTC. Protein product: CASSQGASSGANVLTF.

This chain connects TRBV29-1 to TRBJ2-3; 8 nucleotides agree with TRBD2. This CDR3 contains 13 residues. Germline V CDR1 and CDR2: SQVTM, ANQGSEA. V was clipped by 5 bases and J by 1 base; unmatched bases: 2. CDR3 protein: CSVKTSGTDTQYF. The CDR3 DNA sequence: TGCAGCGTTAAGACTAGCGGCACAGATACGCAGTATTTT.